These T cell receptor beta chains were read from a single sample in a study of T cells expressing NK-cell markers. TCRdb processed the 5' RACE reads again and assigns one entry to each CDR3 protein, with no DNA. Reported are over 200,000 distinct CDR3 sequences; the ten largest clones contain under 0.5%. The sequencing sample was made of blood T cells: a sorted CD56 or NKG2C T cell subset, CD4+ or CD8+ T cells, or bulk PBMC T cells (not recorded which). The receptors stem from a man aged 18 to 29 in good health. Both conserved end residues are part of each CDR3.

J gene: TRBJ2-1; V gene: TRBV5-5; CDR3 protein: CASSVGPTGGQFF
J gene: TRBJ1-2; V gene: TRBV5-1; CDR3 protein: CASSLGQPGPHGYTF
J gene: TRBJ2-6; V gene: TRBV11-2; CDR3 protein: CASSISGANVLTF
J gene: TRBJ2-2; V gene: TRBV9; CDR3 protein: CASSVEPGSSTGELFF
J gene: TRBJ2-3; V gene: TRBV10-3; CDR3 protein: CAIHSGTASTDTQYF
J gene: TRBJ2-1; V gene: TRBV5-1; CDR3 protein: CASSLAGTSNEQFF
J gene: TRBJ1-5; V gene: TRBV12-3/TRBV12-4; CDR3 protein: CASSFRGGGQPQHF
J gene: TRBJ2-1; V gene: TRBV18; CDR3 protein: CASSPRGSRGLNEQFF
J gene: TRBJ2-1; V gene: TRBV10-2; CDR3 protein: CASSDLAGGPSQFF
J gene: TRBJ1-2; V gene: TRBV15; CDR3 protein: CATSRVGQGVGYTF
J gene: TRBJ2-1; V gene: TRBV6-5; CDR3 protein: CASSYLGTEEYNEQFF
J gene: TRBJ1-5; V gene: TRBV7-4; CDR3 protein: CASSLKGRGNQPQHF
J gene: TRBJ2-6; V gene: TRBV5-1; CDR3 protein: CASSLRDRPQHYSGANVLTF
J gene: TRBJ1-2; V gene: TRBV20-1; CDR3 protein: CSAIQGVVDGYTF
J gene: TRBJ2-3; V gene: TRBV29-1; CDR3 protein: CSVKTGTTTDTQYF
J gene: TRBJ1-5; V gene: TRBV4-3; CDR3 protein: CASSQALSGNQPQHF
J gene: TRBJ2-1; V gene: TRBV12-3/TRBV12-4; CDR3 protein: CASSPHNEQFF
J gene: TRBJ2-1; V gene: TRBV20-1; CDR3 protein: CSASPLAGYNEQFF
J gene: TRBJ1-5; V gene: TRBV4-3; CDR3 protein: CASSPNTGSEPQHF
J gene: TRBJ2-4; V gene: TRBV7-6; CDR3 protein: CASSTPGSVDIQYF
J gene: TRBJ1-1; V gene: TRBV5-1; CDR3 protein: CASSLGLGATMNTEAFF
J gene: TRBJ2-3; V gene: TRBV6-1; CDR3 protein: CASSLRDRGPFLSDTQYF
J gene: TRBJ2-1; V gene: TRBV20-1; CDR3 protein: CSARDVGLAGGSSYNEQFF
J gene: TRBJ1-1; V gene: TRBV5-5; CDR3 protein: CASSPRQDGTEAFF
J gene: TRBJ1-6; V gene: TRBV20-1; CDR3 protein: CSARDGGINNSPLHF
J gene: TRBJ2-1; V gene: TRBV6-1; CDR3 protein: CASRTGTSGSSYNEQFF
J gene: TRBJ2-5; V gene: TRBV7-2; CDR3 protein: CASSLIVAGETQYF
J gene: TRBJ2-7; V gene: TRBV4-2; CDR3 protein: CASSQSDRGRDEQYF
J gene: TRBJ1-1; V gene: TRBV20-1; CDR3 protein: CSAETAQMNTEAFF
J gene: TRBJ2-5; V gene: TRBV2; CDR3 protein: CASNGIATQYF
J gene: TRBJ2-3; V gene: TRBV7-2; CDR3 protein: CASSRLRSYTDTQYF
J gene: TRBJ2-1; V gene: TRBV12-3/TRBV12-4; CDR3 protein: CASSFKDRGWRFF
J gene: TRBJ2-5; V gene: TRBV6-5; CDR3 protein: CASSYGGKRERGQETQYF
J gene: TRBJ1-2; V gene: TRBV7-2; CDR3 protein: CASSLGRQGAPQGYTF
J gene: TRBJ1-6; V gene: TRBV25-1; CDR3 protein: CASSQAGAPFYNSPLHF
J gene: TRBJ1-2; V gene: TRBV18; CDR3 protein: CASSPEQANYGYTF
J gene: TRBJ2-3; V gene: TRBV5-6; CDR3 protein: CASSLTRRLADLGWDTQYF
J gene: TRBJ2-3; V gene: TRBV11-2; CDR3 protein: CASSLISGTGGFGQTDTQYF
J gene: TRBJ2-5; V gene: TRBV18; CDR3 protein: CASSSSAETQYF
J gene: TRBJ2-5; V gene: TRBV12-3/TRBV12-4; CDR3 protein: CASSRLASPETQYF
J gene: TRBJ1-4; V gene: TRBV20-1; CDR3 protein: CSATSQGNEKLFF
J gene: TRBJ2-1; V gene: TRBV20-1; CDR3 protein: CSAEAGQGSLNEQFF
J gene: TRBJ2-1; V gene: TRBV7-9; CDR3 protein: CASSLEGGRSFF
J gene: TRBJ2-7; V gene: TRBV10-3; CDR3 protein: CAISEGRGGQQYF
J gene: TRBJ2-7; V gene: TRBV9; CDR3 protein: CASSVSGVPYEQYF
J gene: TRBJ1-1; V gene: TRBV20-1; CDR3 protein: CSAREPYRGIDTEAFF
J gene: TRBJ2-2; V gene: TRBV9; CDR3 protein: CASSGDRGLFF
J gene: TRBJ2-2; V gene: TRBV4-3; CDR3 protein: CASSQEGRGREGGELFF
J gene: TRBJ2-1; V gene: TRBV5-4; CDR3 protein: CASSSTDLNEQFF